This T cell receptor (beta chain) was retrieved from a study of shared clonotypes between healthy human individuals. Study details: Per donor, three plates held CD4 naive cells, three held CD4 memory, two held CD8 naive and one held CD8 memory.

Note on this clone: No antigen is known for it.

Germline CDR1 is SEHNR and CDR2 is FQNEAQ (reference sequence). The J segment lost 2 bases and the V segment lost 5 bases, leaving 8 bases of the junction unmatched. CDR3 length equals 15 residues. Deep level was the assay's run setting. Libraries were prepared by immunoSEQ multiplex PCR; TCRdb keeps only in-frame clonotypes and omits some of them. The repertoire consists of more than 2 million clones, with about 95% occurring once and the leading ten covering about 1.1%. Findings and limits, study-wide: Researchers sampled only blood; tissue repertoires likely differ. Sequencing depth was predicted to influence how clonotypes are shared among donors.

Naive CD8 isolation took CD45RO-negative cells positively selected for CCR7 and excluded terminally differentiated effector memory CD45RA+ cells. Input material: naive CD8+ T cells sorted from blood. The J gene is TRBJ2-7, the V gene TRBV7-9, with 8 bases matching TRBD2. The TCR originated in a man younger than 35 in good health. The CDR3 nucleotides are TGTGCCAGCAGCCCGCGGGAGGCCGAGACCTACGAGCAGTACTTC. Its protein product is CASSPREAETYEQYF.